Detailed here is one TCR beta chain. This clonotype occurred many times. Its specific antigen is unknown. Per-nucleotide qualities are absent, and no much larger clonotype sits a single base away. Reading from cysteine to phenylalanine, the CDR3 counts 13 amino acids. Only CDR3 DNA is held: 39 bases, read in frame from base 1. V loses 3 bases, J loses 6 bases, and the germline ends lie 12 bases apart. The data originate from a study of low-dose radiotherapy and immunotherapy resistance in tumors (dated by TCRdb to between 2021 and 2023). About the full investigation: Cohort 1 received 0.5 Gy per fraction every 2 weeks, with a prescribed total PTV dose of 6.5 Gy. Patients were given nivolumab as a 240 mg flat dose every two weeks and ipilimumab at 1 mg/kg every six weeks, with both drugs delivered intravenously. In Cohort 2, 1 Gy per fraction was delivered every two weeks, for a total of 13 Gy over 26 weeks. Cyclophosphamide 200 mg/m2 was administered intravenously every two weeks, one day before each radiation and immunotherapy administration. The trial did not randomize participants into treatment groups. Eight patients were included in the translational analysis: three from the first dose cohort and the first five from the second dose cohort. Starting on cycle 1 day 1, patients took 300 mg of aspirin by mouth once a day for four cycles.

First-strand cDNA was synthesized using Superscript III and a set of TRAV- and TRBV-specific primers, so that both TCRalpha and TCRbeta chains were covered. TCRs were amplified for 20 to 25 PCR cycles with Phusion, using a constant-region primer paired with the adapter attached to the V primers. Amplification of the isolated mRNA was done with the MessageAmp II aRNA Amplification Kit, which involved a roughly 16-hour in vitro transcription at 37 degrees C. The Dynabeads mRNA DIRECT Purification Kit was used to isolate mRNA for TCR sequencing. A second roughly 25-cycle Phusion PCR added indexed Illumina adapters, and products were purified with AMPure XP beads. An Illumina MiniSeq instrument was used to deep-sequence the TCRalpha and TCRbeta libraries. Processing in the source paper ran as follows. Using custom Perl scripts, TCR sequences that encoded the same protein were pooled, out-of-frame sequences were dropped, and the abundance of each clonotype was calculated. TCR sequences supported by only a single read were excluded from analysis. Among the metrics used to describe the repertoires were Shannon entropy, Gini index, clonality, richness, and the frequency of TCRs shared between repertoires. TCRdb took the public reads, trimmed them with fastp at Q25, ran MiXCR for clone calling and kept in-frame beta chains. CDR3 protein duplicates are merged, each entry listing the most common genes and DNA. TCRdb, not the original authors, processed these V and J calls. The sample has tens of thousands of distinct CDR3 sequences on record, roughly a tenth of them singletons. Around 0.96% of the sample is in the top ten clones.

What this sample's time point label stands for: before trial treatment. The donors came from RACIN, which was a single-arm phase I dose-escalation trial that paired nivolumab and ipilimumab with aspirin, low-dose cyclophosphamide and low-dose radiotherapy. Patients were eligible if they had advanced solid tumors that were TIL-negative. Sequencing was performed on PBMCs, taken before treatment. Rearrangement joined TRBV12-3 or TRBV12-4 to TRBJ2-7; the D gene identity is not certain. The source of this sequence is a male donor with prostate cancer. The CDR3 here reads CASSFLARPEQYF. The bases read TGTGCCAGCAGTTTTTTGGCCAGGCCCGAGCAGTACTTC.